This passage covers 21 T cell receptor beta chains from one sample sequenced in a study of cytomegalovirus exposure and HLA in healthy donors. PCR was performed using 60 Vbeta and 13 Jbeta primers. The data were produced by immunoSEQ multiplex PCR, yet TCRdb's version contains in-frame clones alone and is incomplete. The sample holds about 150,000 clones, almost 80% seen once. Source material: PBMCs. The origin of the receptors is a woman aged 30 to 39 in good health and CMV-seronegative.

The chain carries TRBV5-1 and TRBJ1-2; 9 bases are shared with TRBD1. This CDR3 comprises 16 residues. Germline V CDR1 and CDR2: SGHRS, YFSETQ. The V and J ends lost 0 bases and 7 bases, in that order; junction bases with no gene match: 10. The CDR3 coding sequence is TGCGCCAGCAGCTTGGCCCTGGGGACAGGGAACCCTGGCTACACCTTC. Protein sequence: CASSLALGTGNPGYTF.

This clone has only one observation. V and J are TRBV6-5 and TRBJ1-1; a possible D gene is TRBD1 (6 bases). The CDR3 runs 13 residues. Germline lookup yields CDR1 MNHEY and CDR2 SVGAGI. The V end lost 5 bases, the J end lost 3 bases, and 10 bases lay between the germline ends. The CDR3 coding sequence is TGTGCCAGCAGTCTTCAGGGGTACACTGAAGCTTTCTTT. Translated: CASSLQGYTEAFF.

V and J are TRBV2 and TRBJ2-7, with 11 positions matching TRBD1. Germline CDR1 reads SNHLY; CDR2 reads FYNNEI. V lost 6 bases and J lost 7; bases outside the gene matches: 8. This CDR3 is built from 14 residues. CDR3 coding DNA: TGTGCCAGCAGCGACCGGACAGGGGGCGAAGAGCAGTACTTC. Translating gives CASSDRTGGEEQYF.

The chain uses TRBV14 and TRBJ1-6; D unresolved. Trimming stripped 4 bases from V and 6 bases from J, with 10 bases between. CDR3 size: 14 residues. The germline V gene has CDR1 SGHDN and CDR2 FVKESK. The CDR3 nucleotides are TGTGCCAGCAGCCCGTGGCGGAGTAATTCACCCCTCCACTTT. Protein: CASSPWRSNSPLHF.

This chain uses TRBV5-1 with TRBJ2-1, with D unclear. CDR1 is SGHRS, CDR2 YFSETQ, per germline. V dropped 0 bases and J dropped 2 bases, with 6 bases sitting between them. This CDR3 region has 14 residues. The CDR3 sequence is CASSLGYTYNEQFF. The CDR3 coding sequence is TGCGCCAGCAGCTTGGGTTATACCTACAATGAGCAGTTCTTC. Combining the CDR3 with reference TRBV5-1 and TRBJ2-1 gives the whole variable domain KAGVTQTPRYLIKTRGQQVTLSCSPISGHRSVSWYQQTPGQGLQFLFEYFSETQRNKGNFPGRFSGRQFSNSRSEMNVSTLELGDSALYLCASSLGYTYNEQFFGPGTRLTVL.

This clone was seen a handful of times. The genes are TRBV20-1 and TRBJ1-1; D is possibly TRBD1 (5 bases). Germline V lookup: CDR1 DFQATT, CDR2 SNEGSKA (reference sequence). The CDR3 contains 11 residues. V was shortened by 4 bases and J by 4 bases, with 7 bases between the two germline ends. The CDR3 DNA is TGCAGTGCTACCGGGGGCACTGAAGCTTTCTTT. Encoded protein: CSATGGTEAFF.

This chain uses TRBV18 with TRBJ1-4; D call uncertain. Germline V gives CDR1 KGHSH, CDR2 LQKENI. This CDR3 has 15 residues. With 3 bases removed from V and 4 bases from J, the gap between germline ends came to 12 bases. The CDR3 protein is CASSPGVGLNEKLFF. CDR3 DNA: TGTGCCAGCTCACCTGGTGTTGGGCTTAATGAAAAACTGTTTTTT.

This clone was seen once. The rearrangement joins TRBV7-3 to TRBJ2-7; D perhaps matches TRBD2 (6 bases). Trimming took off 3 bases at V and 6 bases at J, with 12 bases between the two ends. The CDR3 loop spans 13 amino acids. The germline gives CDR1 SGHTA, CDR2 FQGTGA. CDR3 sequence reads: CASSLSGGGEQYF. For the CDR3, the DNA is TGTGCCAGCAGCTTGTCCGGGGGTGGCGAGCAGTACTTC.

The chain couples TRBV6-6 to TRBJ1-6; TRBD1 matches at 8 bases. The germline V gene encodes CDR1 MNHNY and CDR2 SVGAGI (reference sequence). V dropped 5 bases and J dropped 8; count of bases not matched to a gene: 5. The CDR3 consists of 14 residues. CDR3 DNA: TGTGCCAGCAGTACTCCGGGACAGGATTCACCCCTCCACTTT. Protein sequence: CASSTPGQDSPLHF.

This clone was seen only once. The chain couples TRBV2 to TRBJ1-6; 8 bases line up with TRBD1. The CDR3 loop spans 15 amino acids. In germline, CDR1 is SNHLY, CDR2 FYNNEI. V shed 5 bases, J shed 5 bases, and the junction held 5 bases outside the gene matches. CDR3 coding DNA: TGTGCCAGCAGTTTCGGACAGGGAGATAATTCACCCCTCCACTTT. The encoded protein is CASSFGQGDNSPLHF.

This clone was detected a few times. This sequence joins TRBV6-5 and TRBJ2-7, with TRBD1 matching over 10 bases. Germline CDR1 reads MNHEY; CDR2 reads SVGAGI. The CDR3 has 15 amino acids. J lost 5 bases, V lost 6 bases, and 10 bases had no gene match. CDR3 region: CASREPGQGRHEQYF. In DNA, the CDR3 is TGTGCCAGCAGGGAACCGGGACAGGGGCGCCACGAGCAGTACTTC.

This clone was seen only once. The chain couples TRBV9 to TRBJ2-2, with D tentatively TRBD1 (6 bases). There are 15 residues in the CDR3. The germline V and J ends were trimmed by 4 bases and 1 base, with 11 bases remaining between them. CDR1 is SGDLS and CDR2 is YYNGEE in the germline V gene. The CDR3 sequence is CASSPGHLNTGELFF. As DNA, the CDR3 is TGTGCCAGCAGCCCGGGACACTTGAACACCGGGGAGCTGTTTTTT.

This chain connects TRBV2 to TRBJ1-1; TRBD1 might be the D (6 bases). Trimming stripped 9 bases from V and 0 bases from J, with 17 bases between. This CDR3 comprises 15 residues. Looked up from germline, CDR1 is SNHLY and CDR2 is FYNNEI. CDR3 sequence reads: CASSRGTPMNTEAFF. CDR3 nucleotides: TGTGCCAGTTCTAGAGGGACACCTATGAACACTGAAGCTTTCTTT.

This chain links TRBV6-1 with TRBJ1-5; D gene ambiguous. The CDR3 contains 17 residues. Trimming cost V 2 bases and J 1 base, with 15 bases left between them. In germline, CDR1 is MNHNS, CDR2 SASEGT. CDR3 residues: CASSENTWGGSNQPQHF. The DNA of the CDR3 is TGTGCCAGCAGTGAAAATACATGGGGAGGGAGCAATCAGCCCCAGCATTTT.

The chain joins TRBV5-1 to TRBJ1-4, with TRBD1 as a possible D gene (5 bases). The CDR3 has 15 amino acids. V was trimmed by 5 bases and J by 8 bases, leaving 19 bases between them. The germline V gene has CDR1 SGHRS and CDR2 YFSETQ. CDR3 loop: CASSSTGLPSEKLFF. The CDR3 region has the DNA TGCGCCAGCAGTTCTACAGGCTTGCCGAGCGAAAAACTGTTTTTT.

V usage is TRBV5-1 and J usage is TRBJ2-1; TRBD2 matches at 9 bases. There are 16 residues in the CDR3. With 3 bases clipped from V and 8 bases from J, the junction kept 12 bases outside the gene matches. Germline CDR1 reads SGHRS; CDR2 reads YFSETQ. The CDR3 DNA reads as TGCGCCAGCAGCTCAGGACTGCTAGCGGGGCAGGATGAGCAGTTCTTC. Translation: CASSSGLLAGQDEQFF.

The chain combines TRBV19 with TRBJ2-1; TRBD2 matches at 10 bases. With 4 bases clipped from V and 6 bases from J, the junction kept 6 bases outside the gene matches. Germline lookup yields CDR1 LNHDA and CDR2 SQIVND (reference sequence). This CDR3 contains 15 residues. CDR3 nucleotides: TGTGCCAGTAGTAATAGCGGGGGGTTGACCAATGAGCAGTTCTTC. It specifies CASSNSGGLTNEQFF.

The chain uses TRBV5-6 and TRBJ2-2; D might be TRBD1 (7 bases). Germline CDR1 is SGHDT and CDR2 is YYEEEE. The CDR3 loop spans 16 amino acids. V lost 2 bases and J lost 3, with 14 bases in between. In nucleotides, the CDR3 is TGTGCCAGCAGCTTTAAAAGCAGGGGGGACACCGGGGAGCTGTTTTTT. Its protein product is CASSFKSRGDTGELFF.

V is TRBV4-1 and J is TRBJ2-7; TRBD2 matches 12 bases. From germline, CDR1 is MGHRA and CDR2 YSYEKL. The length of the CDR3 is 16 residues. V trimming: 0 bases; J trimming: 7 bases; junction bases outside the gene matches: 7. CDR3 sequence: CASSQDSSGGAREQYF. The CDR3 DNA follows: TGCGCCAGCAGCCAAGATTCTAGCGGGGGGGCTCGGGAGCAGTACTTC.

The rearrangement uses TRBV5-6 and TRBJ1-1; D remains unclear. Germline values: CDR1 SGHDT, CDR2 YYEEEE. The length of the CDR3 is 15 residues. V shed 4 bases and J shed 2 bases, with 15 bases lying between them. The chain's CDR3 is CASSPAGWPNTEAFF. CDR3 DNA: TGTGCCAGCAGCCCGGCCGGGTGGCCCAACACTGAAGCTTTCTTT.

CDR3 region: CAWKSRAPYEQYF. As DNA, the CDR3 is TGTGCCTGGAAGTCCAGGGCGCCCTACGAGCAGTACTTC. This rearrangement joins TRBV30 to TRBJ2-7; tentatively, D is TRBD1 (5 bases). Germline assignment: CDR1 GTSNPN and CDR2 SVGIG (reference sequence). Trimming removed 4 bases at V and 2 bases at J, with 12 bases between. CDR3 length: 13 residues.